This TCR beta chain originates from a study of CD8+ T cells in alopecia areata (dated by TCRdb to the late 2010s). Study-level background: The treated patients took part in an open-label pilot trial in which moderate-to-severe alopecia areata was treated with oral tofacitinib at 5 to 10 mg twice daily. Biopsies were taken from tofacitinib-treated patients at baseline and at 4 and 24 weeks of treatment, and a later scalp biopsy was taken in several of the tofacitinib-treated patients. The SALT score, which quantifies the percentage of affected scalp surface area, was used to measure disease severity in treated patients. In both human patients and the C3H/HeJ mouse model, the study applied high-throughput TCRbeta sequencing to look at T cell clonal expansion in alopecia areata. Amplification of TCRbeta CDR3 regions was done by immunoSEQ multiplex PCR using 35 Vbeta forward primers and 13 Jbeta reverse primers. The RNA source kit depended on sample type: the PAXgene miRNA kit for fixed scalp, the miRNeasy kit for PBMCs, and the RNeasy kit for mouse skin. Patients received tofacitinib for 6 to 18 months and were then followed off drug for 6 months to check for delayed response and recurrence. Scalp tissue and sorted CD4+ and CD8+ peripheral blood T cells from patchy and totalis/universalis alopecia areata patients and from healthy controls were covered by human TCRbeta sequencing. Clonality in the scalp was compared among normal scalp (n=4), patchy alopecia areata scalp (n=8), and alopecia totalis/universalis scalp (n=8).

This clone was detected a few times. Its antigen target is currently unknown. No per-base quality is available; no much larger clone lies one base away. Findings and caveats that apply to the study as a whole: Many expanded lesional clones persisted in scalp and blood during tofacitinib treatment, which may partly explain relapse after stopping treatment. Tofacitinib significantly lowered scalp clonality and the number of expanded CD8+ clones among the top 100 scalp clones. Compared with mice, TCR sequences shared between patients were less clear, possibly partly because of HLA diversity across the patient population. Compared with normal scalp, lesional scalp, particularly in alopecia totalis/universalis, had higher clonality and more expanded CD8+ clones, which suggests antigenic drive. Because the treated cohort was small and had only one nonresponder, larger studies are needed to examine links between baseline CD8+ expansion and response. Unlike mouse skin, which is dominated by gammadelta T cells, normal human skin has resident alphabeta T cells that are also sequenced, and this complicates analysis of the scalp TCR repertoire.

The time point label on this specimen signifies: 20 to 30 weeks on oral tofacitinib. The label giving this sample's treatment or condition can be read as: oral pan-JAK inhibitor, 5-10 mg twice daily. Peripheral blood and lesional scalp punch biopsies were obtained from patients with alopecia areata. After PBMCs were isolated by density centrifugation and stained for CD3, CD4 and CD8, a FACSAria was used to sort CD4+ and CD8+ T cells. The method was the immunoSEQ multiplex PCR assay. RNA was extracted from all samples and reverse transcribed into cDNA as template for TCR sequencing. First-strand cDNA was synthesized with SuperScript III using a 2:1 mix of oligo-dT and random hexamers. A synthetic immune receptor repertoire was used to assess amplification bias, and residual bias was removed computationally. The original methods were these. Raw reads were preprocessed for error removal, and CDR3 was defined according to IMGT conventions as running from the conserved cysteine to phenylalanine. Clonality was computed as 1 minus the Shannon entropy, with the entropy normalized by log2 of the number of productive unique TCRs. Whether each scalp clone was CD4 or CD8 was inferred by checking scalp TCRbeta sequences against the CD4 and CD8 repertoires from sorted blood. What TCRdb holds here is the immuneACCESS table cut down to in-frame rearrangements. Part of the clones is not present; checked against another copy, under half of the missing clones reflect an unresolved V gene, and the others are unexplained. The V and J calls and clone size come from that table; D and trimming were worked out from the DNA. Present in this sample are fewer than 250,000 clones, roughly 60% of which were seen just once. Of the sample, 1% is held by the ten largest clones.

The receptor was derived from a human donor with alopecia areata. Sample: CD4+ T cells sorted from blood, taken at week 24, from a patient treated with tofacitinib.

The nucleotides are TGTGCCTGGACGACCGTCAGCGGGGGGGCATACACCGGGGAGCTGTTTTTT. This translates into CAWTTVSGGAYTGELFF. Recombination joined TRBV30 with TRBJ2-2; TRBD2 agrees with 10 junctional bases. Taken from the germline V gene (reference sequence), the CDR1 and CDR2 loops are GTSNPN and SVGIG. From the cysteine through the phenylalanine, the CDR3 covers 17 amino acids. The entry retains the CDR3 DNA only, 51 bases that are in frame from base 1. V and J are trimmed by 4 bases and 3 bases, and the gene matches miss 11 bases of the junction.